Listed below are T cell receptor beta chains from one sample, sequenced in a study of cytomegalovirus exposure and HLA in healthy donors. The method was immunoSEQ multiplex PCR; TCRdb's version includes in-frame clones alone and lacks a portion of them. The table shows about 280,000 clones, with about 86% occurring only once. Sequenced input: PBMCs. These receptors came from a woman under 30 in good health and CMV-seronegative. Each CDR3 is given with its conserved first and last residue. A D gene is named only where the DNA matches it firmly. The size of a clone is reported for some rows only, either as once, few or many, or as a class for expanded clones.

. TRBJ1-6 TRBD1 TRBV5-1 CASSLNMGQNSSPLHF TGCGCCAGCAGCTTGAATATGGGACAGAATTCATCACCCCTCCACTTT
. TRBJ2-6 TRBD2 TRBV5-1 CASSLWGRAPGANVLTF TGCGCCAGCAGCTTATGGGGGAGGGCGCCGGGGGCCAACGTCCTGACTTTC
. TRBJ2-2 TRBD1 TRBV11-3 CASTKNDGTANTGELFF TGTGCCAGCACCAAGAATGACGGGACAGCTAACACCGGGGAGCTGTTTTTT
. TRBJ1-5 TRBD1 TRBV27 CASRLRQGVWQPQHF TGTGCCAGCCGCCTAAGGCAGGGGGTCTGGCAGCCCCAGCATTTT
. TRBJ2-7 TRBD2 TRBV5-6 CASSSPTRGRAYEQYF TGTGCCAGCAGTTCCCCCACGCGCGGGAGGGCCTACGAGCAGTACTTC
. TRBJ2-7 TRBD1 TRBV5-1 CASSLDRGPVIYEQYF TGCGCCAGCAGCTTGGATAGGGGGCCGGTTATCTACGAGCAGTACTTC
. TRBJ1-1 . TRBV4-3 CASSQDWGGRNEAFF TGCGCCAGCAGCCAAGATTGGGGGGGCAGGAATGAAGCTTTCTTT
. TRBJ1-6 . TRBV14 CASSQVTDSPLHF TGTGCCAGCAGCCAAGTAACGGATTCACCCCTCCACTTT
. TRBJ2-1 TRBD2 TRBV19 CASSPGLAGGPNNEQFF TGTGCCAGTAGTCCTGGACTAGCGGGAGGGCCCAACAATGAGCAGTTCTTC
. TRBJ2-5 . TRBV5-1 CASSFLGLLRETQYF TGCGCCAGCAGCTTCCTCGGACTCCTCCGGGAGACCCAGTACTTC
. TRBJ1-4 TRBD1 TRBV4-3 CASSQGQGVFEKLFF TGCGCCAGCAGCCAGGGACAGGGTGTATTTGAAAAACTGTTTTTT
once TRBJ2-7 TRBD2 TRBV6-5 CASRTGTRFYEQYF TGTGCCAGCAGGACCGGGACTAGGTTCTACGAGCAGTACTTC
. TRBJ1-1 . TRBV6-5 CASSTTTGLWPEAFF TGTGCCAGCAGTACCACAACAGGGTTGTGGCCTGAAGCTTTCTTT
. TRBJ2-1 TRBD2 TRBV7-2 CASSYLTSGEQFF TGTGCCAGCAGCTACTTGACTAGCGGGGAGCAGTTCTTC
. TRBJ2-2 TRBD2 TRBV29-1 CSVEGREGLDGELFF TGCAGCGTTGAGGGGCGGGAGGGCCTAGACGGGGAGCTGTTTTTT
once TRBJ1-2 . TRBV21-1 CARGGQDQNGYTF TGTGCCAGGGGGGGACAGGATCAAAATGGCTACACCTTC
. TRBJ2-7 TRBD2 TRBV14 CASSQSSGATYEQYF TGTGCCAGCAGCCAATCTAGCGGGGCTACCTACGAGCAGTACTTC
. TRBJ2-5 . TRBV6-5 CASSYGVQETQYF TGTGCCAGCAGTTACGGAGTACAAGAGACCCAGTACTTC
few TRBJ1-6 TRBD1 TRBV6-1 CASSAPGTGYSPLHF TGTGCCAGCAGTGCCCCGGGGACAGGTTATTCACCCCTCCACTTT
. TRBJ2-5 TRBD2 TRBV27 CASSRGLAGGYQETQYF TGTGCCAGCAGTCGTGGACTAGCGGGAGGGTACCAAGAGACCCAGTACTTC
. TRBJ1-5 . TRBV5-6 CASSLGQGYQPQHF TGTGCCAGCAGCCTCGGCCAGGGTTATCAGCCCCAGCATTTT
few TRBJ1-1 . TRBV29-1 CSVQGYGTEAFF TGCAGCGTTCAGGGCTATGGCACTGAAGCTTTCTTT
. TRBJ1-4 . TRBV14 CASSRDFNEKLFF TGTGCCAGCAGCCGGGACTTTAATGAAAAACTGTTTTTT
. TRBJ1-1 TRBD1 TRBV28 CASSLTDRGLAFF TGTGCCAGCAGTTTGACGGACAGGGGGTTGGCTTTCTTT
few TRBJ2-6 . TRBV10-1 CASSEALGIGANVLTF TGCGCCAGCAGTGAGGCACTAGGGATTGGGGCCAACGTCCTGACTTTC
. TRBJ2-7 . TRBV4-1 CASSPQTRSTYEQYF TGCGCCAGCAGCCCCCAAACCCGCAGTACCTACGAGCAGTACTTC
. TRBJ1-2 . TRBV4-1 CASSQIPGGNYGYTF TGCGCCAGCAGCCAAATCCCGGGGGGTAACTATGGCTACACCTTC
. TRBJ1-1 TRBD1 TRBV5-1 CASSPGGQLSINHYTEAFF TGCGCCAGCAGCCCAGGGGGACAGCTCTCAATCAACCACTACACTGAAGCTTTCTTT
. TRBJ2-7 . TRBV11-2 CASSSPLVKRSEQYF TGTGCCAGCAGCTCGCCCTTAGTAAAGAGGAGCGAGCAGTACTTC
. TRBJ2-1 TRBD1 TRBV29-1 CSTGADDNEQFF TGCAGCACAGGGGCCGACGACAATGAGCAGTTCTTC
. TRBJ2-7 . TRBV9 CASSVTPQEYEQYF TGTGCCAGCAGCGTAACCCCGCAAGAGTACGAGCAGTACTTC
. TRBJ1-1 . TRBV6-5 CASSYSSTATEAFF TGTGCCAGCAGTTACTCGAGCACAGCCACTGAAGCTTTCTTT
. TRBJ2-1 TRBD2 TRBV2 CASSGSGSRGNEQFF TGTGCCAGCAGTGGAAGCGGGAGTCGGGGCAATGAGCAGTTCTTC
. TRBJ1-2 . TRBV7-3 CASSLNRVDGYTF TGTGCCAGCAGCTTAAACAGGGTAGACGGCTACACCTTC
. TRBJ2-1 TRBD1 TRBV2 CASSEARDRARNEQFF TGTGCCAGCAGTGAAGCCAGGGACAGGGCCAGGAATGAGCAGTTCTTC
. TRBJ2-1 TRBD2 TRBV6-5 CASSYSLGGGYNEQFF TGTGCCAGCAGTTACTCGTTGGGGGGGGGTTACAATGAGCAGTTCTTC
. TRBJ2-3 TRBD2 TRBV5-4 CASSSLSGGATQYF TGTGCCAGCAGCTCCCTCAGCGGGGGAGCTACGCAGTATTTT
once TRBJ2-1 TRBD2 TRBV5-8 CASSLGGGYNEQFF TGTGCCAGCAGCTTGGGGGGAGGGTACAATGAGCAGTTCTTC
. TRBJ2-7 TRBD2 TRBV5-1 CASSFTTSGRAYEQYF TGCGCCAGCAGCTTCACGACTAGCGGGAGGGCCTACGAGCAGTACTTC
. TRBJ1-4 TRBD1 TRBV18 CASSLVTGIDEKLFF TGTGCCAGCTCACTTGTGACAGGGATAGATGAAAAACTGTTTTTT
. TRBJ2-5 TRBD1 TRBV13 CASSRGQGPPQETQYF TGTGCCAGCAGCCGGGGACAGGGGCCTCCCCAAGAGACCCAGTACTTC
. TRBJ1-2 TRBD1 TRBV9 CASSGRDRVGYTF TGTGCCAGCAGCGGCCGGGACAGGGTTGGCTACACCTTC
once TRBJ1-2 . TRBV4-3 CASSQDRTPAGNGYTF TGCGCCAGCAGCCAAGATCGAACCCCGGCAGGGAATGGCTACACCTTC
. TRBJ2-5 . TRBV5-4 CASSTETSSLLQYF TGTGCCAGCAGCACGGAGACTAGTTCCCTCCTTCAGTACTTC
many TRBJ1-5 . TRBV7-3 CASSLRRNQPQHF TGTGCCAGCAGCTTAAGGAGAAATCAGCCCCAGCATTTT